This is a list of T cell receptor beta chains from one sample in a study of blood T cell repertoires in COVID-19. Method: immunoSEQ multiplex PCR; TCRdb's copy keeps in-frame clones and lacks some. The table lists hundreds of thousands of clones, about nine tenths of them singletons. The specimen was peripheral blood. Receptors originate from a woman aged 50 to 60 with COVID-19, enrolled during active disease. The CDR3 runs from the conserved cysteine through the conserved F or W. Clone size is given for some rows only: seen once, a few or many times, or a class if the clone is expanded.

V,J,size,CDR3
TRBV5-1,TRBJ1-1,NA,CASRAPGNTEAFF
TRBV27,TRBJ1-5,NA,CASSSRTGASNQPQHF
TRBV19,TRBJ1-2,NA,CASTKGRGYGYTF
TRBV19,TRBJ2-3,once,CASIFLDTQYF
TRBV6-5,TRBJ2-7,NA,CASSLGPNVYEQYF
TRBV19,TRBJ1-5,NA,CASGSTGLQPQHF
TRBV3-1/TRBV3-2,TRBJ1-6,NA,CASSQDGTGASPLHF
TRBV6-5,TRBJ2-1,NA,CASSYSRASGRNEQFF
TRBV7-9,TRBJ1-1,few,CASSLAPGLLNTEAFF
TRBV19,TRBJ2-1,NA,CASGRDWRPNEQFF
TRBV5-1,TRBJ2-7,NA,CASSLGGQRYEQYF
TRBV18,TRBJ2-3,once,CASSLGQGASTDTQYF
TRBV5-1,TRBJ2-3,NA,CASSVKTSGGRSDTQYF
TRBV27,TRBJ2-3,NA,CASSLERQGRADTQYF
TRBV4-1,TRBJ2-1,NA,CASSQESLAGGPYNEQFF
TRBV7-9,TRBJ2-7,NA,CASSSDRRNPMQQYF
TRBV2,TRBJ2-1,once,CASTRGLDNEQFF
TRBV5-4,TRBJ1-4,NA,CASSQGNSNEKLFF
TRBV4-2,TRBJ1-4,once,CASSHPGTTNEKLFF
TRBV6-5,TRBJ1-1,NA,CASSSYVGETEAFF
TRBV11-2,TRBJ2-4,NA,CASSIGTSGLGLAKNIQYF